A selection of T cell receptor beta chains follows, all from one sample in a study of brain T cells in children with intractable seizures. Assay used: immunoSEQ multiplex PCR; TCRdb lists only in-frame clones, some missing. Among roughly 110,000 clones, under 95% were seen once, and the ten largest hold under 4.5%. Sequencing used peripheral blood, obtained at surgery. The receptors derive from a boy in the first two years of life with hemimegalencephaly and intractable seizures. The CDR3 runs from the conserved cysteine through the conserved F or W. The order of the fields is clone size, D gene, J gene, CDR3 length, V gene, CDR3 protein, CDR3 DNA. A D gene is named only where the DNA matches it firmly. Rows may omit the clone size; those that give it use once, few, many or a size class.

once	-	TRBJ2-7	14	TRBV6-2/TRBV6-3	CASSGGVRFYEQYF	TGTGCCAGCAGTGGAGGGGTCCGCTTCTACGAGCAGTACTTC
-	-	TRBJ2-3	13	TRBV25-1	CASRKEGTDTQYF	TGTGCCAGCAGAAAGGAGGGCACAGATACGCAGTATTTT
-	-	TRBJ1-5	14	TRBV6-5	CASSYGRGNQPQHF	TGTGCCAGCAGTTACGGCAGGGGCAATCAGCCCCAGCATTTT
-	TRBD1	TRBJ1-2	16	TRBV5-3	CARSLGGTAALYGYTF	TGTGCCAGAAGCTTGGGCGGGACAGCAGCTCTCTATGGCTACACCTTC
-	TRBD2	TRBJ2-5	16	TRBV18	CASSPSSLAGAPRQYF	TGTGCCAGCTCACCTTCCTCCCTAGCGGGAGCTCCGCGTCAGTACTTC
-	TRBD1	TRBJ2-1	15	TRBV28	CASRRTGGPYNEQFF	TGTGCCAGCAGACGGACAGGGGGCCCCTACAATGAGCAGTTCTTC
few	-	TRBJ2-7	15	TRBV7-8	CASSYNSGRPSEQYF	TGTGCCAGCAGCTACAACAGCGGACGCCCCAGCGAGCAGTACTTC
once	TRBD1	TRBJ2-5	20	TRBV6-2/TRBV6-3	CASNYHLVPTGVGNVETQYF	TGTGCCAGCAATTACCATCTTGTCCCAACAGGGGTTGGCAATGTGGAGACCCAGTACTTC
-	TRBD2	TRBJ2-2	16	TRBV5-1	CASSLTSGPNTGELFF	TGCGCCAGCAGCCTCACTAGCGGCCCGAACACCGGGGAGCTGTTTTTT
-	TRBD1	TRBJ1-2	16	TRBV7-9	CASSLGRDRGPGGYTF	TGTGCCAGCAGCTTAGGCCGGGACAGGGGGCCGGGTGGCTACACCTTC
-	TRBD1	TRBJ2-2	14	TRBV13	CASSNETGTGELFF	TGTGCCAGCAGCAACGAGACAGGGACCGGGGAGCTGTTTTTT
once	-	TRBJ2-3	16	TRBV4-3	CASSQTKGTKGDTQYF	TGCGCCAGCAGCCAAACAAAAGGTACAAAGGGAGATACGCAGTATTTT
-	-	TRBJ1-6	15	TRBV6-5	CASSYSGPQGPPLHF	TGTGCCAGCAGTTACTCGGGCCCACAGGGACCGCCCCTCCACTTT
-	-	TRBJ2-1	16	TRBV3-1/TRBV3-2	CASSQDGEGAYNEQFF	TGTGCCAGCAGCCAAGACGGGGAGGGGGCTTACAATGAGCAGTTCTTC
-	TRBD2	TRBJ2-1	16	TRBV4-1	CASSQEGLAGGNEQFF	TGCGCCAGCAGCCAAGAGGGGCTAGCGGGAGGTAATGAGCAGTTCTTC
-	TRBD2	TRBJ2-5	14	TRBV7-2	CASSLTGGAETQYF	TGTGCCAGCAGCTTAACGGGGGGGGCGGAGACCCAGTACTTC
-	TRBD2	TRBJ2-7	13	TRBV7-6	CASSQPSGSTQYF	TGTGCCAGCAGCCAACCTAGCGGGAGCACGCAGTACTTC
-	-	TRBJ2-1	11	TRBV20-1	CSARIVNEQFF	TGCAGTGCTAGGATAGTCAATGAGCAGTTCTTC
-	-	TRBJ1-1	13	TRBV6-5	CASSYYGDTEAFF	TGTGCCAGCAGTTACTACGGGGACACTGAAGCTTTCTTT
-	-	TRBJ2-2	15	TRBV10-3	CAISSSRQNTGELFF	TGTGCCATCAGCTCCTCTAGGCAGAACACCGGGGAGCTGTTTTTT
-	-	TRBJ2-2	16	TRBV5-4	CASSLSPGANTGELFF	TGTGCCAGCAGCTTGTCCCCAGGGGCGAACACCGGGGAGCTGTTTTTT
-	TRBD2	TRBJ2-2	14	TRBV19	CASSPTSRTGELFF	TGTGCCAGTAGTCCGACTAGCAGAACCGGGGAGCTGTTTTTT
-	-	TRBJ2-6	19	TRBV4-1	CASSLGVGRKAPGANVLTF	TGCGCCAGCAGCCTAGGTGTTGGCCGAAAGGCGCCTGGGGCCAACGTCCTGACTTTC
-	-	TRBJ1-6	14	TRBV27	CASSPGGSNSPLHF	TGTGCCAGCAGCCCCGGGGGCAGCAATTCACCCCTCCACTTT
-	TRBD1	TRBJ1-5	13	TRBV30	CAWSSTGNQPQHF	TGTGCCTGGAGCTCGACAGGGAATCAGCCCCAGCATTTT
-	TRBD2	TRBJ2-1	13	TRBV5-8	CASSLNLAGLQFF	TGTGCCAGCAGCTTGAACCTAGCGGGATTGCAGTTCTTC
once	-	TRBJ2-3	15	TRBV5-1	CASSLEGGFTDTQYF	TGCGCCAGCAGCTTGGAGGGCGGGTTCACAGATACGCAGTATTTT
-	-	TRBJ2-2	15	TRBV9	CASSASSGVAGELFF	TGTGCCAGCAGCGCCAGTTCGGGGGTGGCCGGGGAGCTGTTTTTT
-	-	TRBJ2-5	12	TRBV27	CASGPLQETQYF	TGTGCCAGCGGCCCATTACAAGAGACCCAGTACTTC
-	TRBD2	TRBJ2-7	16	TRBV6-5	CASSYSPGTSLYEQYF	TGTGCCAGCAGTTACTCGCCCGGGACTAGCCTCTACGAGCAGTACTTC
-	-	TRBJ2-1	14	TRBV23-1	CASSWGDVSNEQFF	TGCGCCAGCAGCTGGGGGGATGTAAGCAATGAGCAGTTCTTC
-	-	TRBJ1-1	11	TRBV29-1	CSVDKGSEAFF	TGCAGCGTTGATAAGGGGTCTGAAGCTTTCTTT
-	-	TRBJ1-1	15	TRBV11-2	CASSLVWDKNTEAFF	TGTGCCAGCAGCTTAGTGTGGGACAAGAACACTGAAGCTTTCTTT
-	-	TRBJ2-3	10	TRBV20-1	CSAFTDTQYF	TGCAGCGCATTCACAGATACGCAGTATTTT
-	-	TRBJ2-7	13	TRBV11-2	CASSLAPHYEQYF	TGTGCCAGCAGCTTAGCTCCCCACTACGAGCAGTACTTC
-	-	TRBJ2-1	16	TRBV21-1	CASSTPGTSEYNEQFF	TGTGCCAGCAGCACCCCCGGGACTAGCGAATACAATGAGCAGTTCTTC
-	-	TRBJ2-3	14	TRBV6-1	CASSDPGGTDTQYF	TGTGCCAGCAGTGATCCTGGGGGCACAGATACGCAGTATTTT
-	-	TRBJ2-3	14	TRBV27	CASSPNKDTDTQYF	TGTGCCAGCAGCCCAAATAAGGACACAGATACGCAGTATTTT
-	-	TRBJ2-2	12	TRBV7-2	CASSFGVGELFF	TGTGCCAGCAGCTTCGGGGTCGGGGAGCTGTTTTTT
-	-	TRBJ2-7	11	TRBV20-1	CSARITYEQYF	TGCAGTGCTAGGATTACCTACGAGCAGTACTTC
-	-	TRBJ2-6	19	TRBV4-1	CASRKDGQPTYSGANVLTF	TGCGCCAGCAGGAAAGATGGACAGCCAACTTACTCTGGGGCCAACGTCCTGACTTTC
-	TRBD2	TRBJ2-5	16	TRBV28	CASSPLGGWGQETQYF	TGTGCCAGCAGTCCCCTGGGGGGGTGGGGGCAAGAGACCCAGTACTTC
-	-	TRBJ1-3	18	TRBV11-2	CASSFSPGQPDSGNTIYF	TGTGCCAGCAGCTTTTCCCCTGGACAGCCTGACTCTGGAAACACCATATATTTT
-	TRBD2	TRBJ2-3	14	TRBV19	CASKGTSGTDTQYF	TGTGCCAGTAAAGGGACTAGCGGCACAGATACGCAGTATTTT
-	-	TRBJ1-1	12	TRBV28	CASSLANTEAFF	TGTGCCAGCAGTTTGGCGAACACTGAAGCTTTCTTT
-	-	TRBJ1-6	14	TRBV6-5	CASSSLPGRSPLHF	TGTGCCAGCAGTTCCCTTCCAGGGAGGTCACCCCTCCACTTT
-	TRBD1	TRBJ1-1	17	TRBV19	CASSVLGQGVWGTEAFF	TGTGCCAGTAGTGTCCTCGGACAGGGGGTCTGGGGCACTGAAGCTTTCTTT
once	-	TRBJ2-7	13	TRBV6-5	CASSLQQTYEQYF	TGTGCCAGCAGCCTACAGCAAACCTACGAGCAGTACTTC
once	-	TRBJ2-3	15	TRBV28	CASSFYTTPTDTQYF	TGTGCCAGCAGTTTCTATACTACGCCCACAGATACGCAGTATTTT
-	-	TRBJ2-3	13	TRBV18	CASSPHEGDTQYF	TGTGCCAGCTCACCTCATGAGGGAGATACGCAGTATTTT
-	TRBD1	TRBJ2-7	14	TRBV14	CASSQVTGAYEQYF	TGTGCCAGCAGCCAGGTGACAGGGGCCTACGAGCAGTACTTC
once	-	TRBJ1-1	14	TRBV9	CASSVGGGVTEAFF	TGTGCCAGCAGCGTAGGAGGAGGGGTTACTGAAGCTTTCTTT
-	TRBD1	TRBJ1-1	14	TRBV10-3	CAIREQGARTEAFF	TGTGCCATCAGGGAACAGGGGGCACGGACTGAAGCTTTCTTT
once	-	TRBJ2-6	14	TRBV3-1/TRBV3-2	CASSQSSGANVLTF	TGTGCCAGCAGCCAAAGCTCTGGGGCCAACGTCCTGACTTTC